The 24 T cell receptor beta chains in this list originate from one sample, sequenced in a study of T cell changes during pregnancy in multiple sclerosis. Profiling relied on immunoSEQ multiplex PCR, and the TCRdb table lists in-frame clones only, not all of them. This table has under 45,000 clones, 85% to 95% appearing once. Sample: CD4+ T cells from peripheral blood mononuclear cells, taken in the third trimester of pregnancy. The receptors were sampled from a female donor with multiple sclerosis, enrolled in a pregnancy study.

This chain joins TRBV7-9 and TRBJ2-1, with 8 bases identical to TRBD2. The CDR3 spans 14 residues. Germline trimming cut 5 bases from V and 15 bases from J; bases unmatched to any gene: 15. Germline V CDR1 and CDR2: SEHNR, FQNEAQ (reference sequence). CDR3 sequence (DNA): TGTGCCAGCAGCCCGCTAGCGGGCGGGGGCATACTGTTCTTC. Amino acid sequence: CASSPLAGGGILFF.

V usage is TRBV5-1 and J usage is TRBJ2-2, with 11 bases that match TRBD2. The junction had 3 bases not matched to a gene; V was cut back by 0 bases and J by 2 bases. The CDR3 runs to 17 residues. The germline V gene has CDR1 SGHRS and CDR2 YFSETQ. CDR3 bases: TGCGCCAGCAGCTTGGCTCGACTAGCGGGAAACACCGGGGAGCTGTTTTTT. Protein sequence: CASSLARLAGNTGELFF.

The chain uses TRBV12-2 and TRBJ2-1; TRBD2 reflects the table's D call only, with no check against the DNA. TRBV12-2 is assigned pseudogene status. CDR3 size: 16 residues. As DNA, the CDR3 is TGTGCAAGTCGCCTAATTCTAGCGGGAGTAGTCAATGAGCAGTTCTTC. Protein sequence: CASRLILAGVVNEQFF.

This sequence joins TRBV14 and TRBJ1-4, with 8 positions matching TRBD1. Per germline, CDR1 SGHDN and CDR2 FVKESK. The CDR3 covers 15 residues. V trimming: 1 base; J trimming: 8 bases; junction bases outside the gene matches: 6. The CDR3 loop is CASSQVGTGKEKLFF. The CDR3 region has the DNA TGTGCCAGCAGCCAAGTTGGGACAGGAAAAGAAAAACTGTTTTTT.

The chain employs TRBV6-6 and TRBJ1-1, with D perhaps TRBD1 (6 bases). V dropped 1 base and J dropped 3 bases, with 6 bases sitting between them. Germline V gene lookup returns CDR1 MNHNY and CDR2 SVGAGI (reference sequence). The CDR3 is made up of 13 amino acids. CDR3 coding DNA: TGTGCCAGCAGTTACTACAGGGACACTGAAGCTTTCTTT. This encodes CASSYYRDTEAFF.

This chain uses TRBV5-5 with TRBJ2-3; TRBD1 might be the D (6 bases). CDR1 and CDR2 from the germline V gene are SGHKS and YYEKEE (reference sequence). V lost 3 bases, J lost 4 bases, and 18 bases lay in between. The CDR3 is made up of 16 amino acids. Here the CDR3 DNA reads TGTGCCAGCAGCTCGGACAGCCGAGTACCCCCAGATACGCAGTATTTT. Translation: CASSSDSRVPPDTQYF.

This chain joins TRBV29-1 and TRBJ2-7; 9 nucleotides agree with TRBD2. Unmatched junction bases numbered 12, after V lost 5 bases and J lost 1 base. Germline V gene lookup returns CDR1 SQVTM and CDR2 ANQGSEA. CDR3 length equals 16 residues. The CDR3 DNA reads TGCAGCGTTCGGCCCTTGCCTCTAGCGGGATCCTACGAGCAGTACTTC. This encodes CSVRPLPLAGSYEQYF.

This rearrangement joins TRBV7-3 to TRBJ2-3; TRBD2 agrees at 9 bases. V was pared by 2 bases and J by 5 bases, with 2 bases of the junction left unmatched. Germline V lookup: CDR1 SGHTA, CDR2 FQGTGA. The CDR3 totals 14 residues. The CDR3 region is CASSLAGGRDTQYF. In nucleotides, the CDR3 is TGTGCCAGCAGCTTAGCGGGGGGGCGAGATACGCAGTATTTT.

Only one count was recorded for this clone. The rearrangement links TRBV5-1 to TRBJ2-3, with 8 nucleotides matching TRBD2. With V trimmed by 0 bases and J by 0 bases, 9 bases remained unmatched. The length of the CDR3 is 18 residues. The germline V gene has CDR1 SGHRS and CDR2 YFSETQ. CDR3 bases: TGCGCCAGCAGCTTGGAGCCAAGCGGGAGTTTTAGCACAGATACGCAGTATTTT. This encodes CASSLEPSGSFSTDTQYF.

The V call is TRBV27, the J call TRBJ1-5; a possible D gene is TRBD1 (5 bases). The V gene's germline CDR1 is MNHEY and CDR2 SMNVEV (reference sequence). This CDR3 has 13 amino acids. The V end was cut by 3 bases, the J end by 7 bases, with 10 bases between. The CDR3 DNA is TGTGCCAGCAGTTTGGAGGGGCCCCAGCCCCAGCATTTT. Its translation: CASSLEGPQPQHF.

This clone has a single count. The rearrangement joins TRBV20-1 to TRBJ1-1; D uncertain. CDR1 DFQATT and CDR2 SNEGSKA come from the germline V gene (reference sequence). The CDR3 runs to 11 residues. V lost 0 bases to trimming and J lost 8 bases, with 7 bases between them. For the CDR3, the DNA is TGCAGTGCTAGAGAGTCCATCGAAGCTTTCTTT. It specifies CSARESIEAFF.

J is TRBJ1-1 and V is TRBV2; possible D gene TRBD1, 5 bases. Trimming stripped 3 bases from V and 4 bases from J, with 15 bases between. There are 15 residues in the CDR3. The V gene's germline CDR1 is SNHLY and CDR2 FYNNEI. This CDR3 reads CASSEGGHQGTEAFF. DNA for the CDR3: TGTGCCAGCAGTGAGGGTGGACACCAGGGCACTGAAGCTTTCTTT.

The rearrangement joins TRBV18 to TRBJ2-3, with TRBD2 matching over 10 bases. V shed 2 bases and J 2 bases; nucleotides not matched to a gene: 4. Germline CDR1 and CDR2: KGHSH and LQKENI. This CDR3 comprises 16 residues. The CDR3 spells CASSPVAGGLTDTQYF. CDR3 nucleotides: TGTGCCAGCTCACCAGTAGCGGGGGGACTCACAGATACGCAGTATTTT.

The CDR3 region is CASSFKAGGNYEQYF. CDR3 nucleotides: TGCGCCAGCAGCTTTAAGGCCGGGGGAAACTACGAGCAGTACTTC. The rearrangement uses TRBV5-1 and TRBJ2-5; a possible D gene is TRBD2 (6 bases). The J call may be incorrect, as the DNA end agrees better with TRBJ2-7. The CDR3 totals 15 residues. Germline V gene lookup returns CDR1 SGHRS and CDR2 YFSETQ.

This clone has just a few counts. CDR3 in amino acids: CASSVSRTSGGAETQYF. As DNA, the CDR3 is TGTGCCAGCAGCGTCTCAAGGACTAGCGGGGGGGCGGAGACCCAGTACTTC. The V gene is TRBV7-6, the J gene TRBJ2-5; 15 bases are shared with TRBD2. Germline trimming cut 5 bases from V and 5 bases from J; bases unmatched to any gene: 9. This CDR3 spans 17 amino acids. Germline V lookup: CDR1 SGHVS, CDR2 FNYEAQ.

The V gene is TRBV5-3, the J gene TRBJ2-7, with 8 bases aligning to TRBD2. TRBV5-3 is an ORF, and what it does is uncertain. The CDR3 covers 15 residues. The V gene end was trimmed by 4 bases and the J gene end by 3 bases; junction bases not matched to a gene: 9. The CDR3: CARSPSVGGVYEQYF. The CDR3 nucleotides read TGTGCCAGAAGCCCCTCCGTCGGGGGGGTCTACGAGCAGTACTTC.

The chain joins TRBV5-1 to TRBJ2-1; 7 bases are a match to TRBD2. V shed 3 bases, J shed 2 bases, and the junction held 5 bases outside the gene matches. Germline assignment: CDR1 SGHRS and CDR2 YFSETQ. There are 15 residues in the CDR3. The CDR3 DNA follows: TGCGCCAGCAGCTCCTTAGCGGGTACCTACAATGAGCAGTTCTTC. This encodes CASSSLAGTYNEQFF.

The chain uses TRBV11-2 and TRBJ2-7; the D is unclear. Per germline, CDR1 SGHAT and CDR2 FQNNGV. The CDR3 extends over 14 amino acids. Trimming pared 1 base from V and 1 base from J, leaving 8 bases between. The CDR3 region is CASSLGFRSYEQYF. In DNA form, the CDR3 reads TGTGCCAGCAGCTTAGGTTTCAGGTCCTACGAGCAGTACTTC.

The rearrangement links TRBV28 to TRBJ1-4; D is uncertain. CDR3 length: 15 amino acids. Trimming took 5 bases from V and 0 from J, leaving 10 bases between them. From germline, CDR1 is MDHEN and CDR2 SYDVKM. Here the CDR3 DNA reads TGTGCCAGCAGTCCGGGAGGGACAACTAATGAAAAACTGTTTTTT. Protein sequence: CASSPGGTTNEKLFF.

The genes are TRBV14 and TRBJ1-2, with D maybe TRBD1 (6 bases). The CDR3 is made up of 18 amino acids. Germline V CDR1 and CDR2: SGHDN, FVKESK. V was clipped by 0 bases and J by 2 bases, with 19 bases between them. CDR3 in DNA: TGTGCCAGCAGCCAAGAGGGGGCAGGAGAGGAACTGAACTATGGCTACACCTTC. Protein: CASSQEGAGEELNYGYTF.

This chain uses TRBV10-3 with TRBJ1-5, with 7 bases that match TRBD1. Germline V gene sequence: CDR1 ENHRY, CDR2 SYGVKD. The CDR3 is made up of 14 amino acids. The V segment lost 3 bases and the J segment 4 bases; nucleotides outside the gene matches: 3. CDR3 bases: TGTGCCATCAGTGATTCACAGGGGAATCAGCCCCAGCATTTT. This sequence encodes CAISDSQGNQPQHF.

This chain connects TRBV6-5 to TRBJ1-2, with 7 bases lining up with TRBD1. CDR3 length equals 14 residues. The J segment lost 3 bases and the V segment lost 6 bases, leaving 7 bases of the junction unmatched. From germline, CDR1 is MNHEY and CDR2 SVGAGI. CDR3 sequence: CASRRQGGHYGYTF. CDR3 DNA: TGTGCCAGCAGGCGACAGGGCGGGCACTATGGCTACACCTTC.

The rearrangement uses TRBV5-1 and TRBJ2-2, with unresolved D. CDR3 size: 16 residues. Per germline, CDR1 SGHRS and CDR2 YFSETQ. Trimming left V 3 bases short and J 5 bases short, with 17 bases between. The CDR3 here is CASSSLRSGGTGELFF. The CDR3 DNA sequence: TGCGCCAGCAGCTCTCTGAGGTCCGGTGGGACCGGGGAGCTGTTTTTT.

The V and J genes are TRBV2 and TRBJ2-3; TRBD1 agrees at 7 bases. The J segment lost 1 base and the V segment lost 7 bases, leaving 14 bases of the junction unmatched. The length of the CDR3 is 17 residues. Germline CDR1 reads SNHLY; CDR2 reads FYNNEI. CDR3 protein: CASTGYRGSSGTDTQYF. CDR3 DNA: TGTGCCAGCACAGGTTACAGGGGAAGTTCAGGCACAGATACGCAGTATTTT.